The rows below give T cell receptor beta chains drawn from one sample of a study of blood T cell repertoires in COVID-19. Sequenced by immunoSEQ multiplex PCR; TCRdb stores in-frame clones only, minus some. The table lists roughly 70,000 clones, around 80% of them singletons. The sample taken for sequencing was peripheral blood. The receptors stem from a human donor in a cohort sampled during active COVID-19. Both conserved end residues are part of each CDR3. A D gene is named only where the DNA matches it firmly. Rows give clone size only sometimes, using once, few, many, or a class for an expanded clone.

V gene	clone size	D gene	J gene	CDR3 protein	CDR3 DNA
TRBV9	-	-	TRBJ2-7	CASSPPGSEQYF	TGTGCCAGCAGCCCCCCGGGGAGCGAGCAGTACTTC
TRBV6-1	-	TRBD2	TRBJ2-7	CASSDRTSGRSYEQYF	TGTGCCAGCAGTGACCGAACTAGCGGGAGAAGCTACGAGCAGTACTTC
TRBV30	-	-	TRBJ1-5	CAWSVVSGGQPQHF	TGTGCCTGGAGTGTAGTTTCGGGGGGTCAGCCCCAGCATTTT
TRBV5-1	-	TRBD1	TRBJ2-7	CASSLETGKSEQYF	TGCGCCAGCAGCTTGGAGACAGGGAAGAGCGAGCAGTACTTC
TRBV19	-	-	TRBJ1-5	CASSIDPGGASNQPQHF	TGTGCCAGTAGTATAGATCCTGGAGGGGCGAGCAATCAGCCCCAGCATTTT
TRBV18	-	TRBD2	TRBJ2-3	CASSPVAGVPDTQYF	TGTGCCAGCTCACCTGTTGCGGGAGTCCCAGATACGCAGTATTTT
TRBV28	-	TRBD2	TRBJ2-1	CASSAEPGTSGRRWYEQFF	TGTGCCAGCAGTGCCGAGCCCGGGACTAGCGGGAGGAGGTGGTATGAGCAGTTCTTC
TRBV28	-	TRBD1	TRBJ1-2	CASRLGTGSYGYTF	TGTGCCAGCAGACTAGGGACAGGAAGCTATGGCTACACCTTC
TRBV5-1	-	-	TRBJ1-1	CASSSNSMNTEAFF	TGCGCCAGCAGCTCAAACTCAATGAACACTGAAGCTTTCTTT
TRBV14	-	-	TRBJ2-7	CASSELYGEQYF	TGTGCCAGCAGTGAGCTCTACGGGGAGCAGTACTTC
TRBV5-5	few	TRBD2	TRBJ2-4	CASSLTSGTARVQYF	TGTGCCAGCAGCCTGACTAGCGGGACGGCGCGGGTTCAGTACTTC
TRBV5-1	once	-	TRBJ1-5	CASSPEGVPNQPQHF	TGCGCCAGCAGCCCCGAGGGGGTTCCCAATCAGCCCCAGCATTTT
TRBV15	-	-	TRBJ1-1	CATSRGGAHTEAFF	TGTGCCACCAGCAGAGGAGGAGCCCACACTGAAGCTTTCTTT
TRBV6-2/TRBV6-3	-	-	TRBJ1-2	CASSPGLPGTRYGYTF	TGTGCCAGCAGCCCGGGGCTTCCCGGGACACGCTATGGCTACACCTTC
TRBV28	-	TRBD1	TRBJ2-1	CASSTTGQGMNEQFF	TGTGCCAGCAGTACCACGGGACAGGGGATGAATGAGCAGTTCTTC
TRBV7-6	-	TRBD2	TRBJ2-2	CASSFTSGANTGELFF	TGTGCCAGCAGTTTTACTAGCGGGGCGAACACCGGGGAGCTGTTTTTT
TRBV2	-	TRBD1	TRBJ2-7	CASTPDRDHEQYF	TGTGCCAGCACCCCGGACAGGGACCACGAGCAGTACTTC
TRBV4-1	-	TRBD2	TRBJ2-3	CASSQTSGSGADTQYF	TGCGCCAGCAGCCAGACTAGCGGGAGTGGGGCAGATACGCAGTATTTT
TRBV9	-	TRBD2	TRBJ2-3	CASSTRLAGVTDTQYF	TGTGCCAGCAGCACTCGACTAGCGGGAGTTACAGATACGCAGTATTTT
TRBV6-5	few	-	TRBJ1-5	CASSYSSRNQPQHF	TGTGCCAGCAGTTACTCGAGTCGCAATCAGCCCCAGCATTTT
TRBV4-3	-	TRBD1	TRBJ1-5	CASSQDSGGFSNQPQHF	TGCGCCAGCAGCCAAGATTCAGGGGGCTTTAGCAATCAGCCCCAGCATTTT
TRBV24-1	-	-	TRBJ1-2	CATSASTGYGYTF	TGTGCCACCAGTGCCTCGACAGGCTATGGCTACACCTTC
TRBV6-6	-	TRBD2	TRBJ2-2	CASSRTSGNTGELFF	TGTGCCAGCAGTCGGACTAGCGGGAACACCGGGGAGCTGTTTTTT
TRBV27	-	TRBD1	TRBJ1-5	CASSTQGARLTNQPQHF	TGTGCCAGCAGTACTCAGGGGGCGCGGTTAACCAATCAGCCCCAGCATTTT
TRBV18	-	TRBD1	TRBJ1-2	CASSPLGQGHGYTF	TGTGCCAGCTCACCACTTGGACAGGGACATGGCTACACCTTC
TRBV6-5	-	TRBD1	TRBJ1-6	CASRSDRVNSPLHF	TGTGCCAGCAGATCGGACAGGGTTAATTCACCCCTCCACTTT
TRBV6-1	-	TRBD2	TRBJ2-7	CASSELAGVDEQYF	TGTGCCAGCAGTGAATTAGCGGGAGTCGACGAGCAGTACTTC
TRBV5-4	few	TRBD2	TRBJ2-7	CASSTGTGRDEQYF	TGTGCCAGCAGCACCGGGACGGGGAGGGACGAGCAGTACTTC
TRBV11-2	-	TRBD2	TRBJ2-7	CASSLDTAGGPYEQYF	TGTGCCAGCAGCTTAGATACGGCGGGAGGGCCCTACGAGCAGTACTTC
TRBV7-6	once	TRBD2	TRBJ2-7	CASSTPTSGRYEQYF	TGTGCCAGCAGCACCCCGACTAGCGGGAGGTACGAGCAGTACTTC
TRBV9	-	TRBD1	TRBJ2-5	CASSAGQKETQYF	TGTGCCAGCAGCGCGGGACAGAAAGAGACCCAGTACTTC
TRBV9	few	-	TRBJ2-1	CASSVEAGSSYNEQFF	TGTGCCAGCAGCGTAGAGGCGGGGAGCTCCTACAATGAGCAGTTCTTC
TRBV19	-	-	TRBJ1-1	CASTNPPLWVGKRAFF	TGTGCCAGTACCAATCCCCCACTGTGGGTGGGGAAGCGGGCTTTCTTT
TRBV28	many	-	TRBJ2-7	CASSPGTGREVGYF	TGTGCCAGCAGTCCCGGGACCGGGCGGGAAGTTGGGTACTTC
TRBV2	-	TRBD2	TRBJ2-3	CASSDLGTSGRRTDTQYF	TGTGCCAGCAGCGACCTAGGGACTAGCGGGCGACGCACAGATACGCAGTATTTT
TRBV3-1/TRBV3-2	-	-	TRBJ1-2	CASSQGPGGGYTF	TGTGCCAGCAGCCAAGGGCCGGGGGGTGGCTACACCTTC
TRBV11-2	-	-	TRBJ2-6	CASTNRGFGANVLTF	TGTGCCAGCACCAATCGAGGGTTTGGGGCCAACGTCCTGACTTTC
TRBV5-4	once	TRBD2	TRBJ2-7	CASSAGGGSYEQYF	TGTGCCAGCAGCGCTGGCGGGGGCTCCTACGAGCAGTACTTC
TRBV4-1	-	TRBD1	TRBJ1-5	CASSQHGQGRNIRNQPQHF	TGCGCCAGCAGCCAACACGGACAGGGGCGGAATATACGCAATCAGCCCCAGCATTTT
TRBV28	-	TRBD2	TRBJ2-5	CASSLAGGPLETQYF	TGTGCCAGCAGTTTAGCGGGAGGGCCTTTGGAGACCCAGTACTTC
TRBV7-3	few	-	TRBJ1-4	CAAPGAFNEKLFF	TGTGCCGCTCCTGGGGCCTTTAATGAAAAACTGTTTTTT
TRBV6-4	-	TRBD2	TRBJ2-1	CASSEASSGGKQFF	TGTGCCAGCAGTGAGGCGAGTTCGGGGGGGAAGCAGTTCTTC
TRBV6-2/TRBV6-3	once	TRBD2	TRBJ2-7	CASSSPSGSEQEQYF	TGTGCCAGCAGTTCACCTAGCGGATCCGAGCAAGAGCAGTACTTC
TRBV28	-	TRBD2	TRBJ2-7	CASTQTSGYEQYF	TGTGCCAGCACCCAGACTAGCGGCTACGAGCAGTACTTC
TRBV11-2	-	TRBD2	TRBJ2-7	CASSQKGLAETYEQYF	TGTGCCAGCAGCCAGAAAGGACTAGCGGAAACCTACGAGCAGTACTTC
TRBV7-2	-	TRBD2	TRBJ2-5	CASSLAGAGGPGETQYF	TGTGCCAGCAGCTTAGCCGGGGCGGGAGGGCCGGGAGAGACCCAGTACTTC
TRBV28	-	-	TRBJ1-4	CASSDRATNEKLFF	TGTGCCAGCAGCGACAGAGCAACTAATGAAAAACTGTTTTTT
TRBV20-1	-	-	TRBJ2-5	CSAPGETQYF	TGCAGTGCTCCGGGAGAGACCCAGTACTTC
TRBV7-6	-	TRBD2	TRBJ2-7	CASSLELAGGTYEQYF	TGTGCCAGCAGCTTAGAACTAGCGGGGGGAACCTACGAGCAGTACTTC